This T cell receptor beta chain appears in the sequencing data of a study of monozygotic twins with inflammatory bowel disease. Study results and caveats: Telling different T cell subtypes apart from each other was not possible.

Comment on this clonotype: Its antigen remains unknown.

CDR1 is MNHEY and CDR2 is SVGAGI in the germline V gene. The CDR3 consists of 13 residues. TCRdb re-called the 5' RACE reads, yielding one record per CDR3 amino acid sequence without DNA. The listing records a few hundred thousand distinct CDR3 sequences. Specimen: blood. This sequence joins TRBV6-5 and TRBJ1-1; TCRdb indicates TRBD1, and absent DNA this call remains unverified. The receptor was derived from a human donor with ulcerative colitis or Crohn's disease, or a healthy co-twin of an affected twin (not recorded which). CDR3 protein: CASSYRDREEAFF.